The sequence of this T cell receptor beta chain was determined in a study of CD8 T cells in ankylosing spondylitis. The authors made TCR beta libraries by quantitative 5'-RACE with molecular barcodes. TCRdb independently ran MiXCR on the 5' RACE reads; one entry per CDR3 protein. The sample consists of 270,000 or so distinct CDR3 sequences, under 20% of them appearing once. After removal of 1 base from V and 4 bases from J, the junction contained 8 bases not matched to a gene. The V gene's germline CDR1 is SGHKS and CDR2 YYEKEE (reference sequence). This CDR3 is built from 16 residues. General study results and limits: Past research had described some motif variants in reactive arthritis synovial fluid and blood. The clones that were linked to disease were reported to be significantly enriched in matched synovial fluid samples from ankylosing spondylitis patients.

This clonotype was detected only a few times. Its antigen is unknown. Sequenced material: blood, either unsorted or a sorted T cell fraction (not recorded which). This chain connects TRBV5-5 to TRBJ2-7; 10 bases match TRBD1. The receptor comes from a male donor with ankylosing spondylitis or in good health (not recorded which). CDR3 nucleotides: TGTGCCAGCAGCTTGAGTGCGGGACAGGGGATTTACGAGCAGTACTTC. As protein: CASSLSAGQGIYEQYF.